A single sample is the source of the 20 T cell receptor beta chains below, sequenced in a study of PD-L1 blockade in urothelial cancer. Clones were read by immunoSEQ multiplex PCR, and TCRdb kept only the in-frame ones, dropping some. The table includes roughly 87,000 clones, 70% to 90% detected once. The time point denotes: pretreatment peripheral blood. The sample in question was PBMCs, obtained around atezolizumab (anti-PD-L1) treatment. All receptors derive from an elderly woman with urothelial cancer.

The chain employs TRBV28 and TRBJ2-5; 11 bases map to TRBD2. The CDR3 contains 17 residues. The J segment lost 1 base and the V segment lost 6 bases, leaving 10 bases of the junction unmatched. Germline V lookup: CDR1 MDHEN, CDR2 SYDVKM. CDR3: CASSTELAGAFQETQYF. For the CDR3, the DNA is TGTGCCAGCAGCACAGAACTAGCGGGAGCCTTCCAAGAGACCCAGTACTTC.

The chain is built from TRBV7-9 and TRBJ1-3, with no clear D. CDR1 is SEHNR, CDR2 FQNEAQ, per germline (reference sequence). CDR3 size: 14 residues. Trimming took off 3 bases at V and 4 bases at J, with 10 bases between the two ends. The CDR3, as DNA: TGTGCCAGCAGCTTGATCGGGATGGGAAACACCATATATTTT. Protein: CASSLIGMGNTIYF.

The gene calls are TRBV7-9 and TRBJ2-7, with D perhaps TRBD2 (5 bases). Germline values: CDR1 SEHNR, CDR2 FQNEAQ (reference sequence). V was clipped by 10 bases and J by 2 bases, with 18 bases between them. CDR3 length equals 14 residues. For the CDR3, the DNA is TGTGCCACCAAGGATGGACTCCGCCCCTACGAGCAGTACTTC. This gives the protein CATKDGLRPYEQYF.

This chain connects TRBV6-6 to TRBJ1-1, with TRBD1 matching over 7 bases. The CDR3 is 13 residues long. Germline values: CDR1 MNHNY, CDR2 SVGAGI (reference sequence). The V segment lost 4 bases and the J segment 8 bases; nucleotides outside the gene matches: 7. CDR3 nucleotides: TGTGCCAGCAGTTTTCAGGGGGGCAGCGAAGCTTTCTTT. Encoded protein: CASSFQGGSEAFF.

Points on this clone: Other DNA sequences in the sample encode the same CDR3. This chain joins TRBV9 and TRBJ2-7; TRBD1 matches at 8 bases. CDR3 length: 14 amino acids. J was trimmed by 3 bases and V by 0 bases; bases with no gene match: 2. The germline V gene encodes CDR1 SGDLS and CDR2 YYNGEE. The CDR3 here is CASSVATGGYEQYF. CDR3 nucleotide sequence: TGTGCCAGCAGCGTAGCAACAGGGGGCTACGAGCAGTACTTC.

V gene TRBV14 combines with J gene TRBJ1-2, with no clear D. The V gene's germline CDR1 is SGHDN and CDR2 FVKESK. The CDR3 totals 14 residues. V lost 0 bases and J 5 bases, leaving 10 bases between the germline ends. The chain's CDR3 is CASSQETVRYGYTF. The DNA for the CDR3 is TGTGCCAGCAGCCAAGAAACGGTACGGTATGGCTACACCTTC.

A single count supports this clone. The chain is built from TRBV11-2 and TRBJ2-5; D gene unclear. Germline CDR1 SGHAT, CDR2 FQNNGV. This CDR3 is built from 14 residues. Between the trimmed V and J ends, which lost 0 bases and 3 bases, there was a span of 8 bases. DNA of the CDR3: TGTGCCAGCAGCTTAGATAACTATAAAGAGACCCAGTACTTC. The encoded protein is CASSLDNYKETQYF.

The genes are TRBV7-7 and TRBJ2-1; 8 bases map to TRBD2. This CDR3 has 14 residues. Germline assignment: CDR1 SSHAT and CDR2 FNYEAQ (reference sequence). The J segment lost 6 bases and the V segment lost 5 bases, leaving 6 bases of the junction unmatched. The CDR3 reads CASSPGLGTNEQFF. The CDR3 DNA follows: TGTGCCAGCAGCCCGGGACTAGGGACCAATGAGCAGTTCTTC.

The V gene is TRBV5-5, the J gene TRBJ1-3; 10 bases map to TRBD1. Per germline, CDR1 SGHKS and CDR2 YYEKEE (reference sequence). After removal of 4 bases from V and 4 bases from J, the junction contained 8 bases not matched to a gene. This CDR3 is 16 amino acids long. The CDR3 reads CASSHSPTGGGNTIYF. The DNA for the CDR3 is TGTGCCAGCAGCCATTCGCCGACAGGGGGCGGAAACACCATATATTTT.

Only a few counts were recorded for this clone. The V gene is TRBV5-4, the J gene TRBJ2-1; a weak D match, TRBD1 (5 bases). The CDR3 length is 14 residues. The V and J ends lost 0 bases and 5 bases respectively, with 9 bases between them. Germline lookup yields CDR1 SGHNT and CDR2 YYREEE (reference sequence). CDR3 sequence (DNA): TGTGCCAGCAGCTTGGGTACCAGGGACAATGAGCAGTTCTTC. Its protein product is CASSLGTRDNEQFF.

This clone has a handful of counts. The chain links TRBV5-1 to TRBJ1-3; a weak D match, TRBD1 (5 bases). V lost 0 bases and J lost 0, with 13 bases in between. In germline, CDR1 is SGHRS, CDR2 YFSETQ. The CDR3 contains 17 residues. CDR3 region: CASSLGGGGISGNTIYF. The CDR3, as DNA: TGCGCCAGCAGCTTGGGGGGCGGTGGTATCTCTGGAAACACCATATATTTT.

The chain uses TRBV6-6 and TRBJ2-5; D may be TRBD1 (5 bases). The length of the CDR3 is 11 residues. Trimming shortened V by 8 bases and J by 3 bases, and 7 bases separated the two germline ends. Germline values: CDR1 MNHNY, CDR2 SVGAGI (reference sequence). The DNA of the CDR3 is TGTGCCAGCTCCAGGGAAGAGACCCAGTACTTC. This encodes CASSREETQYF.

This rearrangement joins TRBV5-4 to TRBJ1-2, with 7 bases lining up with TRBD1. V trimming: 4 bases; J trimming: 8 bases; junction bases outside the gene matches: 8. The V gene's germline CDR1 is SGHNT and CDR2 YYREEE (reference sequence). This CDR3 is built from 13 residues. The CDR3 spells CASSLSQGKGYTF. The CDR3 DNA is TGTGCCAGCAGCCTGTCACAGGGGAAGGGCTACACCTTC.

This sequence joins TRBV28 and TRBJ2-7; 7 nucleotides align to TRBD1. The CDR3 spans 14 residues. V was clipped by 6 bases and J by 0 bases; unmatched bases: 5. The germline CDR1 and CDR2 sequences are MDHEN and SYDVKM. CDR3 in amino acids: CASRRQGLSYEQYF. Here the CDR3 DNA reads TGTGCCAGCAGGCGACAGGGCCTCTCCTACGAGCAGTACTTC.

The gene calls are TRBV11-2 and TRBJ1-2; TRBD1 might be the D (5 bases). This CDR3 spans 15 amino acids. Germline V gene sequence: CDR1 SGHAT, CDR2 FQNNGV. V lost 6 bases, J lost 3 bases, and 17 bases lay in between. The CDR3 nucleotides are TGTGCCAGCAGTTGGGGGGGTTTTGGGGACTATGGCTACACCTTC. Translation: CASSWGGFGDYGYTF.

V is TRBV19 and J is TRBJ2-1, with TRBD2 as a possible D gene (6 bases). Trimming removed 4 bases at V and 2 bases at J, with 12 bases between. In germline, CDR1 is LNHDA, CDR2 SQIVND (reference sequence). The CDR3 is 15 amino acids. The CDR3, as DNA: TGTGCCAGTAGTAAACTAGCCGACGCCTACAATGAGCAGTTCTTC. Its protein is CASSKLADAYNEQFF.

This clone has just a few counts. The chain carries TRBV19 and TRBJ1-3, with D possibly being TRBD1 (6 bases). The CDR3 length is 15 residues. V was clipped by 6 bases and J by 0 bases, with 12 bases between them. Germline CDR1 reads LNHDA; CDR2 reads SQIVND (reference sequence). CDR3 sequence (DNA): TGTGCCAGTAGCTTGGGGGCAGTCTCTGGAAACACCATATATTTT. Protein product: CASSLGAVSGNTIYF.

J is TRBJ2-7 and V is TRBV9; 8 bases map to TRBD2. The germline V gene has CDR1 SGDLS and CDR2 YYNGEE. The CDR3 is 14 amino acids. Germline trimming cut 3 bases from V and 7 bases from J; bases unmatched to any gene: 9. This CDR3 reads CASSGGLGEREQYF. The CDR3 nucleotides are TGTGCCAGCAGCGGGGGACTAGGGGAACGTGAGCAGTACTTC.

The chain carries TRBV5-4 and TRBJ1-2; D is possibly TRBD1 (5 bases). This CDR3 has 14 residues. The V gene's germline CDR1 is SGHNT and CDR2 YYREEE (reference sequence). The V and J ends lost 0 bases and 5 bases respectively, with 11 bases between them. The CDR3 here is CASSLDRQGYGYTF. The CDR3 DNA is TGTGCCAGCAGCTTGGATCGGCAGGGATATGGCTACACCTTC.

The gene calls are TRBV27 and TRBJ1-1; D gene uncertain. Trimming shortened V by 5 bases and J by 4 bases, and 17 bases separated the two germline ends. Germline loops: CDR1 MNHEY, CDR2 SMNVEV (reference sequence). CDR3 size: 15 residues. The DNA for the CDR3 is TGTGCCAGCAGTCCGACTATTATTTTATTCACTGAAGCTTTCTTT. Translation gives CASSPTIILFTEAFF.